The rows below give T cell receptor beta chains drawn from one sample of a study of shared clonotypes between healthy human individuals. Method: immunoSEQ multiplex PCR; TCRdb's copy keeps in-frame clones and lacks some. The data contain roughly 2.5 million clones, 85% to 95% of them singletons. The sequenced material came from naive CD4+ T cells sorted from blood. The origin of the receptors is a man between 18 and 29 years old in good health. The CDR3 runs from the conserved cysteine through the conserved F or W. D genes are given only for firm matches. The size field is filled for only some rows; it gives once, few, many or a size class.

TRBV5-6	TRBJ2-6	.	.	CASSLVGTVTSGANVLTF	TGTGCCAGCAGCTTGGTAGGTACAGTGACCTCTGGGGCCAACGTCCTGACTTTC
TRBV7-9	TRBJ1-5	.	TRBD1	CASTLGQGSSNQPQHF	TGTGCCAGCACCCTCGGACAGGGGAGTAGCAATCAGCCCCAGCATTTT
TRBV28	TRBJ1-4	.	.	CASSLGQGYEKLFF	TGTGCCAGCAGTTTGGGGCAGGGTTACGAAAAACTGTTTTTT
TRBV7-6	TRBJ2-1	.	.	CASSLTTNEQFF	TGTGCCAGCAGCTTAACTACCAATGAGCAGTTCTTC
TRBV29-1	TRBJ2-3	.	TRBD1	CSVVYRGIDTQYF	TGCAGCGTTGTTTACAGGGGAATAGATACGCAGTATTTT
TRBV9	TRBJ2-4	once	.	CASSVDASNIQYF	TGTGCCAGCAGCGTAGACGCATCTAACATTCAGTACTTC
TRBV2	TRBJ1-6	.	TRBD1	CASGTGANSPLHF	TGTGCCAGCGGGACAGGGGCCAATTCACCCCTCCACTTT
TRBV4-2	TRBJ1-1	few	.	CASSQDQGTPEAFF	TGTGCCAGCAGCCAAGATCAGGGAACCCCTGAAGCTTTCTTT
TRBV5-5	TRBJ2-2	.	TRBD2	CASSLLAGNTGELFF	TGTGCCAGCAGCTTGTTAGCGGGGAACACCGGGGAGCTGTTTTTT
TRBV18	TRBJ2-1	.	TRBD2	CASSPTSGPNEQFF	TGTGCCAGCTCACCGACTAGCGGACCCAATGAGCAGTTCTTC
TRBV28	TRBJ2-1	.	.	CASSLDRVNNEQFF	TGTGCCAGCAGTTTAGACCGGGTCAACAATGAGCAGTTCTTC
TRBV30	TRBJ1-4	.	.	CAWSVIGGSNEKLFF	TGTGCCTGGAGTGTAATCGGAGGGTCTAATGAAAAACTGTTTTTT
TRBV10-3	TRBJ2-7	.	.	CAISESSYEQYF	TGTGCCATCAGTGAGTCGTCCTACGAGCAGTACTTC
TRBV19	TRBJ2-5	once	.	CASSISSETQYF	TGTGCCAGTAGTATCTCGAGCGAGACCCAGTACTTC
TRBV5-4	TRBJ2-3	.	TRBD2	CASRLTSGRFTDTQYF	TGTGCCAGCAGGCTAACTAGCGGGAGGTTCACAGATACGCAGTATTTT
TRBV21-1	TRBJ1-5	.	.	CASSKVLPPSGGTSNQPQHF	TGTGCCAGCAGCAAAGTTCTCCCCCCCTCTGGGGGGACCAGCAATCAGCCCCAGCATTTT
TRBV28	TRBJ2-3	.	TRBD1	CASSSPGTGAATPQYF	TGTGCCAGCAGTTCCCCGGGGACAGGGGCCGCCACCCCGCAGTATTTT
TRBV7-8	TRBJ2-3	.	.	CASSLARVPDTQYF	TGTGCCAGCAGCTTAGCACGGGTCCCAGATACGCAGTATTTT
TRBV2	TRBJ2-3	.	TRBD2	CASSEGTRDTDTQYF	TGTGCCAGCAGTGAAGGGACTAGGGACACAGATACGCAGTATTTT
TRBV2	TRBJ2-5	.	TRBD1	CASSGQGGTETQYF	TGTGCCAGCAGTGGACAGGGGGGAACAGAGACCCAGTACTTC
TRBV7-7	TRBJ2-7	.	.	CASSLGGGYEQYF	TGTGCTAGCAGCTTGGGGGGCGGCTACGAGCAGTACTTC
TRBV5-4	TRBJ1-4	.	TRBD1	CASSSGQGNEKLFF	TGTGCCAGCAGCTCGGGACAGGGTAATGAAAAACTGTTTTTT
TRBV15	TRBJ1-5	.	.	CATSAGDTNNQPQHF	TGTGCCACCAGCGCAGGGGACACTAACAATCAGCCCCAGCATTTT
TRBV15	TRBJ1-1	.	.	CATSREGVAEAFF	TGTGCCACCAGCAGAGAAGGGGTTGCTGAAGCTTTCTTT
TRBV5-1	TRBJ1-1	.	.	CASSDPGKGAFF	TGCGCCAGCAGCGACCCTGGGAAGGGAGCTTTCTTT
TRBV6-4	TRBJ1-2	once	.	CASSSGLGYGYTF	TGTGCCAGCAGTTCGGGACTGGGATATGGCTACACCTTC
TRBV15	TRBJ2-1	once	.	CATSRDQGPYNEQFF	TGTGCCACCAGCAGAGATCAGGGCCCCTACAATGAGCAGTTCTTC
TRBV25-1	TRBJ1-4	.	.	CASSDQNNEKLFF	TGTGCCAGCAGTGATCAGAATAATGAAAAACTGTTTTTT
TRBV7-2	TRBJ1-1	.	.	CASRMGLMNTEAFF	TGTGCCAGCAGAATGGGACTCATGAACACTGAAGCTTTCTTT
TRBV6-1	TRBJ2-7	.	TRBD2	CATLAGATYEQYF	TGTGCCACTTTAGCGGGAGCTACCTACGAGCAGTACTTC
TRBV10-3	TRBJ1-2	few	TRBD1	CAISETGVSYTF	TGTGCCATCAGTGAGACAGGGGTCAGCTACACCTTC
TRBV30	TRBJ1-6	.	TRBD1	CAWSLKGAYNSPLHF	TGTGCCTGGAGTCTTAAGGGGGCTTATAATTCACCCCTCCACTTT
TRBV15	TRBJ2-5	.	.	CATSRVTVRETQYF	TGTGCCACCAGCAGAGTAACGGTCCGGGAGACCCAGTACTTC
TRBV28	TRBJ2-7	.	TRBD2	CASGEREAYEQYF	TGTGCCAGCGGGGAGCGGGAGGCCTACGAGCAGTACTTC
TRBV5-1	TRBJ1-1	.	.	CASSFNGGNTEAFF	TGCGCCAGCAGCTTTAACGGGGGGAACACTGAAGCTTTCTTT
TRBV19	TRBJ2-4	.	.	CASSNLGAAKNIQYF	TGTGCCAGTAGTAACTTGGGCGCTGCCAAAAACATTCAGTACTTC
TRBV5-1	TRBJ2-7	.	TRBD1	CASSLNLLGQGSEQYF	TGCGCCAGCAGCTTGAATCTACTGGGACAGGGGAGCGAGCAGTACTTC
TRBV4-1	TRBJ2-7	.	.	CASSQDWAGLDEQYF	TGCGCCAGCAGCCAAGATTGGGCGGGGTTGGACGAGCAGTACTTC
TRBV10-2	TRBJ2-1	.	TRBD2	CASSDLAGASYNEQFF	TGCGCCAGCAGTGACCTAGCGGGGGCCTCATACAATGAGCAGTTCTTC
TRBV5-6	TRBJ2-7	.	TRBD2	CASSAGLAGAYEQYF	TGTGCCAGCAGCGCCGGACTAGCGGGAGCCTACGAGCAGTACTTC
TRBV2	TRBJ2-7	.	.	CASSLADLSYEQYF	TGTGCCAGCAGTCTAGCTGACCTTTCCTACGAGCAGTACTTC
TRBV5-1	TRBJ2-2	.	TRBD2	CASSPRTSGGSNTGELFF	TGCGCCAGCAGCCCTCGGACTAGCGGGGGGTCTAACACCGGGGAGCTGTTTTTT
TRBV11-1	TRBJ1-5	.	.	CASAREGYSNQPQHF	TGTGCCAGCGCCCGAGAGGGGTACTCCAATCAGCCCCAGCATTTT
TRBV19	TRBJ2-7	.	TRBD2	CASSIESGATYEQYF	TGTGCCAGTAGTATAGAAAGCGGGGCAACCTACGAGCAGTACTTC
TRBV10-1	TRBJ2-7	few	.	CASSEQYF	TGCGCCAGCAGCGAGCAGTACTTC
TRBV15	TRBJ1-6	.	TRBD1	CATSGRTGEIAPLHF	TGTGCCACCAGCGGCCGGACAGGGGAGATCGCACCCCTCCACTTT
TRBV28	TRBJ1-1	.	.	CASSTGQRAFF	TGTGCCAGCAGTACAGGGCAGAGAGCTTTCTTT
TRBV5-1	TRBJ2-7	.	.	CASREGTVVGEQYF	TGCGCCAGCAGAGAAGGGACCGTTGTGGGAGAGCAGTACTTC
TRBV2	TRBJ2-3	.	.	CASSESDTQYF	TGTGCCAGCAGTGAATCAGATACGCAGTATTTT
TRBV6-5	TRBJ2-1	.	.	CASSWHGRDNEQFF	TGTGCCAGCAGCTGGCACGGCCGGGACAATGAGCAGTTCTTC
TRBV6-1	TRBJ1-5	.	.	CASSEETPNQPQHF	TGTGCCAGCAGTGAAGAGACACCGAATCAGCCCCAGCATTTT
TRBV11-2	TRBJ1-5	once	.	CASSLEGHGNQPQHF	TGTGCCAGCAGCTTAGAGGGGCACGGCAATCAGCCCCAGCATTTT
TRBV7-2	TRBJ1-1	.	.	CASSLVDGTEAFF	TGTGCCAGCAGCTTAGTTGACGGGACTGAAGCTTTCTTT
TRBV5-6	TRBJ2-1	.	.	CASSPAVIYNEQFF	TGTGCCAGCAGCCCAGCGGTGATTTACAATGAGCAGTTCTTC
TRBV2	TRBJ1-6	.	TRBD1	CASSTDRGPSPLHF	TGTGCCAGCAGTACCGACAGGGGGCCTTCACCCCTCCACTTT
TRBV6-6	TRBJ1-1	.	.	CASSYLGTGNTEAFF	TGTGCCAGCAGTTACCTAGGGACCGGAAACACTGAAGCTTTCTTT
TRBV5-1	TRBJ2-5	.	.	CASSLAGGRDQYF	TGCGCCAGCAGCTTGGCCGGAGGAAGAGACCAGTACTTC
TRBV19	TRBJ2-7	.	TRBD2	CASSIMSGRPSEQYF	TGTGCCAGTAGTATAATGAGCGGGAGGCCGTCGGAGCAGTACTTC
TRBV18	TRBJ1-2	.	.	CASSPYSGTEDGYTF	TGTGCCAGCTCACCTTATTCCGGGACGGAGGATGGCTACACCTTC
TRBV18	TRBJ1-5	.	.	CASSHGRNQPQHF	TGTGCCAGCTCGCACGGGCGCAATCAGCCCCAGCATTTT